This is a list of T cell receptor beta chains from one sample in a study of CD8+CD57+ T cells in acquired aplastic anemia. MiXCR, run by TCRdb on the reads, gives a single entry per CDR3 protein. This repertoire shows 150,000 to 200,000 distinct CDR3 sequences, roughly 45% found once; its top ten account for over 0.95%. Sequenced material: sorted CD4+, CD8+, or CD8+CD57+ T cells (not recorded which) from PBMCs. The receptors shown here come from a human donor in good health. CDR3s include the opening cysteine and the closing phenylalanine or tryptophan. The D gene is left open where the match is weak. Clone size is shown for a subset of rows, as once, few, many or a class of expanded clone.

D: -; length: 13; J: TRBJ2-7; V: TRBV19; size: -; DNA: TGTGCCAGTAGTAGACAGGTGAGCTACGAGCAGTACTTC; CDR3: CASSRQVSYEQYF
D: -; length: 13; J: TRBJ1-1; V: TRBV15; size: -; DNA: TGTGCCACCACCTTCAGTCTGAACACTGAAGCTTTCTTT; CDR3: CATTFSLNTEAFF
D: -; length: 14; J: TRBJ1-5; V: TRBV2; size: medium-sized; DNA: TGTGCCAGCAGTGACAGCTTATGGAATCAGCCCCAGCATTTT; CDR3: CASSDSLWNQPQHF
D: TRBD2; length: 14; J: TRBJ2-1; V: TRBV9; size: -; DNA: TGTGCCAGCAGCGTAGGGGGACTAATCGATGAGCAGTTCTTC; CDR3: CASSVGGLIDEQFF
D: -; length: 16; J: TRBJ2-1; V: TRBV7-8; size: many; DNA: TGTGCCAGCAGCTTAGTAGACCCGAGCTCCTACAATGAGCAGTTCTTC; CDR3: CASSLVDPSSYNEQFF
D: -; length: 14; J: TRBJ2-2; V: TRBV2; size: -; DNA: TGTGCCAGCGAGGACGGGGTGAACACCGGGGAGCTGTTTTTT; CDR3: CASEDGVNTGELFF
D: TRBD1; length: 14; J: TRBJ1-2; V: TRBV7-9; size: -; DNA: TGTGCCAGCAGTCCCACGGGACAGGGCGTGCGCTACACCTTC; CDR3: CASSPTGQGVRYTF
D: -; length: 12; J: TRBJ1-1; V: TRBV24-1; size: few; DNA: TGTGCCACCAGTGATTTGATGGGTGAAGCTTTCTTT; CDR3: CATSDLMGEAFF
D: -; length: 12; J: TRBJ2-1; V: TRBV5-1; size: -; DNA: TGCGCCAGCAGCTTGGATACAGGGAAGAGGTTCTTC; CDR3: CASSLDTGKRFF
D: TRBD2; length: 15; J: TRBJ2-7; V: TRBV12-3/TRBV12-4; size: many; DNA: TGTGCCAGCAGTTTAGAGTCTAGCGGACCCTACGAGCAGTACTTC; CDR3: CASSLESSGPYEQYF
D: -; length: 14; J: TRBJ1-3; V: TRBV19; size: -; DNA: TGTGCCAGTAGTTTCAAGACGCATGGAAACACCATATATTTT; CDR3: CASSFKTHGNTIYF
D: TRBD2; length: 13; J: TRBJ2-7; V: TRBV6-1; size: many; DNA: TGTGCCAGCAGTGAACTAGCGGAGGGCGAGCAGTACTTC; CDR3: CASSELAEGEQYF
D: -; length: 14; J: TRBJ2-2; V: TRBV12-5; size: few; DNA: TGTGCTAGTGGTTTCGGACAGCCTGGGACGGGGCTGTTTTTT; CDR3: CASGFGQPGTGLFF
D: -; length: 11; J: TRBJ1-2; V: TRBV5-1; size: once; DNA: TGCGCCAGCAGCTTGGGAGAGGGTAACACCTTC; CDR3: CASSLGEGNTF
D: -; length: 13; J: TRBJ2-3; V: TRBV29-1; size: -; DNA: TGCAGCGTTGTGCGCAGGGGTGCAGATACGCAGTATTTT; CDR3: CSVVRRGADTQYF
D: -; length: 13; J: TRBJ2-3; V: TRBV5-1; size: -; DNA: TGCGCCAGCAGCTTGTCGCCCACAGATACGCAGTATTTT; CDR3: CASSLSPTDTQYF
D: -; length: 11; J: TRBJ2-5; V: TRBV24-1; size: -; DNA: TGTGCCACCAGTGATGGAGGGACCCAGTACTTC; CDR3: CATSDGGTQYF
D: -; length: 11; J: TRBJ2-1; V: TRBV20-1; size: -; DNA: TGCAGTGGCCGCCGCTACAATGAGCAGTTCTTC; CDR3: CSGRRYNEQFF
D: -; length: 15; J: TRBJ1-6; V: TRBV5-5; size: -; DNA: TGTGCCAGCAGCTTGGCAGGGGATCCGCTTTCACCCCTCCACTTT; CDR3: CASSLAGDPLSPLHF
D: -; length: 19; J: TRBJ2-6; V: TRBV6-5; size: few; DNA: TGTGCCAGCAGTTACCCCGGGCAGGGAACCTCGCTCGGGGCCAACGTCCTGACTTTC; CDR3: CASSYPGQGTSLGANVLTF
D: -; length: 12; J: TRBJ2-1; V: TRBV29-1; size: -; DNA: TGCAGCGTTAGTCCCGGGGCCGATGAGCAGTTCTTC; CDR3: CSVSPGADEQFF
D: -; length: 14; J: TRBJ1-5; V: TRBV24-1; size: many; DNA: TGTGCCACCATGGCTGACGGGGGGAATCAGCCCCAGCATTTT; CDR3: CATMADGGNQPQHF
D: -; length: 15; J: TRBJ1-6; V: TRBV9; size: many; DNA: TGTGCCAGCAGCGTAGGATGGGCCTCCAATTCACCCCTCCACTTT; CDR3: CASSVGWASNSPLHF
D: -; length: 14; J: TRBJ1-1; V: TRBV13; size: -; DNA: TGTGCCAGCAGCTTTGGACGGATGAACACTGAAGCTTTCTTT; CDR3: CASSFGRMNTEAFF
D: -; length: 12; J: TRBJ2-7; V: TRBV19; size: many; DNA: TGTGCCAGTAGTACCCGATGGGGCGAGCAGTACTTC; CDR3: CASSTRWGEQYF
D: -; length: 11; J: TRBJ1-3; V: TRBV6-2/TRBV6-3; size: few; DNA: TGTGCCAGCAGTCAAGGAAACACCATATATTTT; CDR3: CASSQGNTIYF
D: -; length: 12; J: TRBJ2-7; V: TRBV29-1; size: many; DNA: TGCAGCGTTGTGGGGGGAAAGTACGAGCAGTACTTC; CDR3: CSVVGGKYEQYF
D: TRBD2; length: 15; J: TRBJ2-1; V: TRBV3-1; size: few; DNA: TGTGCCAGCAGCCAAGTGACTAGCGGGTACAATGAGCAGTTCTTC; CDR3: CASSQVTSGYNEQFF
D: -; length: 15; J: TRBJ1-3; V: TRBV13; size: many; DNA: TGTGCCAGCAGCTTAGAACCAGGCTCTGGAAACACCATATATTTT; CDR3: CASSLEPGSGNTIYF
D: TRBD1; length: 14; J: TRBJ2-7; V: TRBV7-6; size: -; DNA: TGTGCCAGCAGGATCCGGGACAGCTCCTACGAGCAGTACTTC; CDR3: CASRIRDSSYEQYF
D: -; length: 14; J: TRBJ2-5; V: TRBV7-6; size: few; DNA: TGTGCCAGCAGCTTAGTGGGCCTAGAAGAGACCCAGTACTTC; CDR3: CASSLVGLEETQYF
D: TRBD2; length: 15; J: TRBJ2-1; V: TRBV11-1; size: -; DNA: TGTGCCAGCAGCTTAGGGACGGGGGGTTTGAAGGAGCAGTTCTTC; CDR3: CASSLGTGGLKEQFF
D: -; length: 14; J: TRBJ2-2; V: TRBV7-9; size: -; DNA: TGTGCCAGCGAGCGGCTAACAAACACCGGGGAGCTGTTTTTT; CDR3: CASERLTNTGELFF
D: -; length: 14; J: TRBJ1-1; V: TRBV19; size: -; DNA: TGTGCCAGTAGTATACTAGACCCGAACACTGAAGCTTTCTTT; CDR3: CASSILDPNTEAFF
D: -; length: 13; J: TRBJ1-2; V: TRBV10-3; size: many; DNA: TGTGCCATCAGTGAGGAGTCTGGGAGGGGCTACACCTTC; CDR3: CAISEESGRGYTF
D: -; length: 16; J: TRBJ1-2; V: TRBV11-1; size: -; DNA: TGTGCCAGCACCGCAGCTGAGAGTCGGGCAGGGATCAGCTACACCTTC; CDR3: CASTAAESRAGISYTF
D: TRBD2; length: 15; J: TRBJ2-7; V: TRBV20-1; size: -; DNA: TGCAGTGCAGCTGTCACTAGCGGGGGGGATCGCGAGCAGTACTTC; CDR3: CSAAVTSGGDREQYF
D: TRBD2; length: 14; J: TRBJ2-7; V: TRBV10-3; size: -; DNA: TGTGCCATCAGTTCCGGGACTACAACCTACGAGCAGTACTTC; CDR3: CAISSGTTTYEQYF
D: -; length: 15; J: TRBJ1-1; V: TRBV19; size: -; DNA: TGTGCCAGTAGTACAGGGTCTGGAAAAGGCACTGAAGCTTTCTTT; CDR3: CASSTGSGKGTEAFF
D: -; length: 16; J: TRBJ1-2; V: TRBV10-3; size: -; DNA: TGTGCCATCAGTCTCCAGGCAGAATCTCCTAACTATGGCTACACCTTC; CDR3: CAISLQAESPNYGYTF
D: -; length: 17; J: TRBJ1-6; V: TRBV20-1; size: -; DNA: TGCAGTGCTACGCCCCCCACAGGTTCAATTCCAAATTCACCCCTCCACTTT; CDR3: CSATPPTGSIPNSPLHF
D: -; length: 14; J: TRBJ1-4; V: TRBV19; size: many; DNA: TGTGCCAGTAGAGCCGGACAGCTCTACGAAAAACTGTTTTTT; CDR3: CASRAGQLYEKLFF
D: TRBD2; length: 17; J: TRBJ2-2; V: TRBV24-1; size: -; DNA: TGTGCCACCAGTGACCCTACAGCGGGAGGCAGCACCGGGGAGCTGTTTTTT; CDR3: CATSDPTAGGSTGELFF
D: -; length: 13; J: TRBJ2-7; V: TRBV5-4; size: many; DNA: TGTGCCAGCAGCTTGGACAGGGTGGGGGAGCAGTACTTC; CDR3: CASSLDRVGEQYF
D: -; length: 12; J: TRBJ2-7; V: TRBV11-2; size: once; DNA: TGCGCCAGCAGCTTTGACCGCTACGAGCAGTACTTC; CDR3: CASSFDRYEQYF
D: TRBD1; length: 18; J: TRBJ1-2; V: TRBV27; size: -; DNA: TGTGCCAGCGGCTCCCGAAAACAACAGGGGGGTCGGGGCTATGGCTACACCTTC; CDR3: CASGSRKQQGGRGYGYTF
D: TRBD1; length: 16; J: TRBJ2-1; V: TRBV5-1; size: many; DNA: TGCGCCAGCAGCTGGAGCGGACAGGGGGCTAACAATGAGCAGTTCTTC; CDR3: CASSWSGQGANNEQFF
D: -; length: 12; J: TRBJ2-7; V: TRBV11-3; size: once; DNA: TGTGCCAGCAGCTTAGATTCGTTCGAGCAGTACTTC; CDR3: CASSLDSFEQYF
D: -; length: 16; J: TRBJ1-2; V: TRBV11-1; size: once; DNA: TGTGCCAGCAGCTTCCGCCGACAGAGTACTAACTATGGCTACACCTTC; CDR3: CASSFRRQSTNYGYTF
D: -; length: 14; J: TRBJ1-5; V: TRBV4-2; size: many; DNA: TGTGCCAGCAGCCAAGTGGGGTATAATCAGCCCCAGCATTTT; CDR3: CASSQVGYNQPQHF
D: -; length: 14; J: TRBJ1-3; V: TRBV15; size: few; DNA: TGTGCCACCAGCAGAGGGACGAGGCCTAACACCATATATTTT; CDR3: CATSRGTRPNTIYF